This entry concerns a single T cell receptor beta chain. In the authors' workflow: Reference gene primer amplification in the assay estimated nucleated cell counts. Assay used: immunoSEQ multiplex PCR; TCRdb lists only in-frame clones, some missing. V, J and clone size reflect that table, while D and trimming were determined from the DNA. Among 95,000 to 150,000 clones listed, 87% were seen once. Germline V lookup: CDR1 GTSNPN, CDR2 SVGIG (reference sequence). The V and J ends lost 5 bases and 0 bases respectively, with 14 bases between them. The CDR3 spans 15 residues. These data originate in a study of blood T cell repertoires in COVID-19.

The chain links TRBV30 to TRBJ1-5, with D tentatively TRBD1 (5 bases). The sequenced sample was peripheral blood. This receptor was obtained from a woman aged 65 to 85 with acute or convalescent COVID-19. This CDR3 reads CAWGKTDLSNQPQHF. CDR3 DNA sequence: TGTGCCTGGGGGAAGACAGACCTTAGCAATCAGCCCCAGCATTTT.